The sequence of this T cell receptor beta chain was determined in a study of identifying expanded T cells in peripheral blood. Some clones are missing from TCRdb's copy, which holds only in-frame ones; the method was immunoSEQ multiplex PCR. The table lists some 100,000 clones, around 90% of them singletons. CDR3 length: 17 residues. The V segment lost 5 bases and the J segment 4 bases; nucleotides outside the gene matches: 10. CDR1 and CDR2 from the germline V gene are MDHEN and SYDVKM. Sequenced: blood. The rearrangement joins TRBV28 to TRBJ2-4, with TRBD2 matching over 11 bases. The clonotype was recovered from a person aged 18 to 70 in good health. This CDR3 reads CASSPISGRAAKNIQYF. CDR3 nucleotide sequence: TGTGCCAGCAGTCCTATTAGCGGGAGGGCCGCGAAAAACATTCAGTACTTC.